A single TCR beta chain is shown here with its context. The data stem from a study of CD8+ T cells in alopecia areata. V was clipped by 2 bases and J by 7 bases; unmatched bases: 11. The germline V gene has CDR1 GTSNPN and CDR2 SVGIG (reference sequence). CDR3 length equals 15 residues. In each case, RNA was isolated and then reverse transcribed into cDNA as the sequencing template. Profiled with immunoSEQ multiplex PCR; TCRdb holds only in-frame clones, not every one. The sample consists of approximately 150,000 clones, approximately 60% of them appearing once. The material sequenced was CD8+ T cells sorted from blood. The sequence was collected from a human donor in good health. The chain links TRBV30 to TRBJ2-1; 7 positions match TRBD2. CDR3 loop: CAWSPGGGPVNEQFF. The CDR3 region has the DNA TGTGCCTGGAGTCCGGGGGGAGGGCCCGTGAATGAGCAGTTCTTC.